Following are 15 T cell receptor beta chains from one sample sequenced in a study of blood T cell repertoires in COVID-19. The repertoire was sequenced with immunoSEQ multiplex PCR; TCRdb's copy has only in-frame clones and lacks some. The sample yields approximately 230,000 clones, about 80% seen once. Sequencing used peripheral blood. These receptors came from a woman older than 75 with active or convalescent COVID-19.

The chain has TRBV11-2 and TRBJ1-2; D is possibly TRBD1 (6 bases). CDR1 is SGHAT and CDR2 is FQNNGV in the germline V gene. The V and J ends lost 5 bases and 8 bases respectively, with 24 bases between them. CDR3 length: 16 residues. DNA of the CDR3: TGTGCCAGCAGCCTTTATGGGGGGGGCGCATTTATCGGCTACACCTTC. Translating gives CASSLYGGGAFIGYTF.

The chain has TRBV29-1 and TRBJ1-2; D possibly corresponds to TRBD1 (5 bases). V was clipped by 3 bases and J by 0 bases, with 11 bases between them. Germline loops: CDR1 SQVTM, CDR2 ANQGSEA. CDR3 length equals 14 residues. CDR3 nucleotide sequence: TGCAGCGTTGAGGAGGGGACTACTAACTATGGCTACACCTTC. Its translation is CSVEEGTTNYGYTF.

The rearrangement links TRBV28 to TRBJ2-1, with 10 bases fitting TRBD1. This CDR3 region has 14 residues. With 2 bases clipped from V and 7 bases from J, the junction kept 2 bases outside the gene matches. Germline CDR1 is MDHEN and CDR2 is SYDVKM. CDR3 loop: CASSLPDRGNEQFF. The CDR3 region has the DNA TGTGCCAGCAGTTTACCGGACAGGGGGAATGAGCAGTTCTTC.

The chain combines TRBV5-6 with TRBJ2-7; 9 bases agree with TRBD1. V trimming: 7 bases; J trimming: 6 bases; junction bases outside the gene matches: 11. CDR1 and CDR2 (germline): SGHDT, YYEEEE. The CDR3 length is 14 residues. CDR3 DNA sequence: TGTGCCAGCCGTGGACAGGGGAGAAGTGGCGAGCAGTACTTC. Residues: CASRGQGRSGEQYF.

The rearrangement links TRBV5-1 to TRBJ2-1, with TRBD2 identical over 8 bases. Germline V gene sequence: CDR1 SGHRS, CDR2 YFSETQ. V gave up 4 bases and J gave up 5 bases; unmatched junction bases: 11. The CDR3 loop spans 16 amino acids. CDR3 loop: CASSPLRLAPNNEQFF. CDR3 sequence (DNA): TGCGCCAGCAGCCCTCTCCGACTAGCGCCTAACAATGAGCAGTTCTTC. Looking up the rest from reference TRBV5-1 and TRBJ2-1 gives the full variable domain: KAGVTQTPRYLIKTRGQQVTLSCSPISGHRSVSWYQQTPGQGLQFLFEYFSETQRNKGNFPGRFSGRQFSNSRSEMNVSTLELGDSALYLCASSPLRLAPNNEQFFGPGTRLTVL.

The J gene is TRBJ2-7, the V gene TRBV18, with a possible D match to TRBD1 (6 bases). Trimming removed 5 bases at V and 3 bases at J, with 11 bases between. The CDR3 sequence is 13 residues long. Germline CDR1 is KGHSH and CDR2 is LQKENI. DNA of the CDR3: TGTGCCAGCTCAAAGGCAGGGGACTACGAGCAGTACTTC. The encoded protein is CASSKAGDYEQYF.

This clone has a single count. This chain joins TRBV28 and TRBJ2-7, with D unclear. The V gene lost 6 bases and the J gene lost 2 bases, with 11 bases spanning the gap. Germline V gene sequence: CDR1 MDHEN, CDR2 SYDVKM. This CDR3 comprises 13 residues. The CDR3 DNA reads TGTGCCAGCAGGCCGACTGTAACCTACGAGCAGTACTTC. Its translation: CASRPTVTYEQYF.

This chain links TRBV6-1 with TRBJ2-5; D is uncertain. This CDR3 spans 13 amino acids. Germline V lookup: CDR1 MNHNS, CDR2 SASEGT. Trimming cost V 1 base and J 10 bases, with 13 bases left between them. CDR3 DNA sequence: TGTGCCAGCAGTGAAGTCCTCCCCACAGACCAGTACTTC. This gives the protein CASSEVLPTDQYF.

V gene TRBV6-5 combines with J gene TRBJ2-7; TRBD1 is a possible D gene (5 bases). This CDR3 comprises 13 residues. CDR1 is MNHEY, CDR2 SVGAGI, per germline. Trimming removed 6 bases at V and 7 bases at J, with 16 bases between. The DNA for the CDR3 is TGTGCCAGCAGCAGGACACTAACGGAGGAGCAGTACTTC. Amino acids: CASSRTLTEEQYF.

The chain combines TRBV3-1 (or the pseudogene TRBV3-2) with TRBJ1-1; unclear D gene. The germline V gene encodes CDR1 LGHDT and CDR2 YNNKEL (reference sequence). Trimming pared 4 bases from V and 5 bases from J, leaving 11 bases between. This CDR3 has 13 residues. The CDR3 DNA reads TGTGCCAGCAGCCTCAGGACGGGGACTGAAGCTTTCTTT. Amino acid sequence: CASSLRTGTEAFF.

V usage is TRBV29-1 and J usage is TRBJ2-7, with a weak D call TRBD2 (5 bases). In germline, CDR1 is SQVTM, CDR2 ANQGSEA. V was pared by 7 bases and J by 5 bases, with 24 bases between. CDR3 length equals 15 residues. This CDR3 is CSADGVSGKVNEQYF. For the CDR3, the DNA is TGCAGCGCCGATGGTGTGTCGGGGAAAGTCAACGAGCAGTACTTC.

The gene calls are TRBV6-1 and TRBJ1-6; a possible D gene is TRBD1 (5 bases). CDR3 length: 16 residues. Per the germline V gene, CDR1 is MNHNS and CDR2 is SASEGT. Between the trimmed V and J ends, which lost 0 bases and 13 bases, there was a span of 19 bases. Here the CDR3 reads CASSEAPADRFSPLHF. CDR3 DNA sequence: TGTGCCAGCAGTGAAGCGCCGGCCGACAGATTTTCTCCCCTCCACTTT.

The sample holds one count of this clone. V is TRBV19 and J is TRBJ2-2; maybe TRBD2 (5 bases). V was cut by 2 bases and J by 9 bases, with 7 bases left in between. This CDR3 is built from 12 residues. The germline CDR1 and CDR2 sequences are LNHDA and SQIVND (reference sequence). The CDR3 DNA sequence: TGTGCCAGTAGTATAAGAGGGTGGGAGCTGTTTTTT. It codes for CASSIRGWELFF.

In regard to this clone: An end of the junction differs from the germline gene, which may be a read error. The chain recombines TRBV2 with TRBJ2-1; no reliable D call. Germline V CDR1 and CDR2: SNHLY, FYNNEI. CDR3 length equals 15 residues. CDR3 in amino acids: CASSEGPSSYNEQFF. CDR3 in DNA: TGTGCCAGCAGCGAAGGTCCTAGCTCCTACAATGAGCAGTTCTTC.

The gene calls are TRBV29-1 and TRBJ1-1, with D uncertain. This CDR3 comprises 12 residues. V gave up 2 bases and J gave up 1 base, with 5 bases separating them. The germline V gene encodes CDR1 SQVTM and CDR2 ANQGSEA. The CDR3 sequence is CSVEFQNTEAFF. For the CDR3, the DNA is TGCAGCGTTGAATTTCAGAACACTGAAGCTTTCTTT. Together with reference TRBV29-1 and TRBJ1-1, the CDR3 gives the full variable domain: SAVISQKPSRDICQRGTSLTIQCQVDSQVTMMFWYRQQPGQSLTLIATANQGSEATYESGFVIDKFPISRPNLTFSTLTVSNMSPEDSSIYLCSVEFQNTEAFFGQGTRLTVV.